The 4 T cell receptor beta chains listed next were all sequenced from one sample in a study of T cell changes during pregnancy in multiple sclerosis (dated by TCRdb to the late 2010s). The library was obtained by the immunoSEQ multiplex PCR assay. The table was pulled from immuneACCESS by TCRdb, which kept in-frame rearrangements only. Such tables lose some clones; where checked, under half of the loss comes from unresolved V genes, and the rest has no known cause. The sample records 65,000 to 95,000 clones, under 95% of which are singletons. Jointly, the top ten make up just over 2.5% of the sample. This material consisted of peripheral blood, taken after pregnancy. These receptors were obtained from a female donor in good health, enrolled as a control in a pregnancy study.

CDR3 loop: CASRISGAPGNTIYF. CDR3 DNA: TGCGCCAGCAGAATTTCAGGGGCGCCCGGAAACACCATATATTTT. The chain carries TRBV5-1 and TRBJ1-3; TRBD1 might be the D (6 bases). Trimming removed 5 bases at V and 4 bases at J, with 16 bases between. This CDR3 comprises 15 residues. Germline CDR1 and CDR2: SGHRS and YFSETQ.

The chain combines TRBV6-6 with TRBJ2-7; 12 nucleotides match TRBD2. After removal of 0 bases from V and 4 bases from J, the junction contained 1 base not matched to a gene. CDR1 MNHNY and CDR2 SVGAGI come from the germline V gene (reference sequence). This CDR3 has 15 residues. The CDR3 protein is CASSYSTSGGYEQYF. CDR3 bases: TGTGCCAGCAGTTACTCGACTAGCGGGGGTTACGAGCAGTACTTC.

This clone was seen just once. The genes are TRBV6-1 and TRBJ1-2; D unclear. Germline-derived CDR1 and CDR2 are MNHNS and SASEGT. The germline V and J ends were trimmed by 1 base and 0 bases, with 9 bases remaining between them. There are 15 residues in the CDR3. The DNA for the CDR3 is TGTGCCAGCAGTGAAGGGAGCGCTTCTAACTATGGCTACACCTTC. This translates into CASSEGSASNYGYTF.

V and J are TRBV19 and TRBJ1-2; D perhaps matches TRBD1 (5 bases). The CDR3 contains 15 residues. V gave up 2 bases and J gave up 2 bases, with 12 bases separating them. Germline-derived CDR1 and CDR2 are LNHDA and SQIVND (reference sequence). Here the CDR3 reads CASSIIGGMNYGYTF. The CDR3 bases are TGTGCCAGTAGTATAATTGGGGGGATGAACTATGGCTACACCTTC. Looking up the rest from reference TRBV19 and TRBJ1-2 gives the full variable domain: DGGITQSPKYLFRKEGQNVTLSCEQNLNHDAMYWYRQDPGQGLRLIYYSQIVNDFQKGDIAEGYSVSREKKESFPLTVTSAQKNPTAFYLCASSIIGGMNYGYTFGSGTRLTVV.